Each of the 22 T cell receptor beta chains below was sequenced from the same sample in a study of T cell changes during pregnancy in multiple sclerosis. Profiled with immunoSEQ multiplex PCR; TCRdb holds only in-frame clones, not every one. The sample has some 22,000 clones, 87% seen once; the top ten hold roughly 8.4%. Sequencing used CD8+ T cells from peripheral blood mononuclear cells, obtained after pregnancy. These receptors all come from a female donor with multiple sclerosis, enrolled in a pregnancy study.

The CDR3 nucleotides are TGTGCCAGCACCTTCACAGGGGGTTCCTACAATGAGCAGTTCTTC. Its protein is CASTFTGGSYNEQFF. V is TRBV5-6 and J is TRBJ2-1; 8 bases align to TRBD1. With 6 bases clipped from V and 1 base from J, the junction kept 6 bases outside the gene matches. Germline CDR1 reads SGHDT; CDR2 reads YYEEEE. This CDR3 is 15 amino acids long.

This sequence joins TRBV25-1 and TRBJ2-7; the D gene is possibly TRBD1 (6 bases). Trimming cost V 1 base and J 6 bases, with 10 bases left between them. Germline V gives CDR1 MGHDK, CDR2 SYGVNS. CDR3 length: 13 residues. The CDR3 spells CASSESGTPEQYF. In DNA form, the CDR3 reads TGTGCCAGCAGTGAATCCGGGACACCCGAGCAGTACTTC.

The V gene is TRBV11-2, the J gene TRBJ1-1; D unclear. The V and J ends lost 3 bases and 0 bases respectively, with 8 bases between them. Germline lookup yields CDR1 SGHAT and CDR2 FQNNGV. The CDR3 extends over 14 amino acids. The CDR3 reads CASSFGQLNTEAFF. The CDR3, as DNA: TGTGCCAGCAGCTTTGGCCAACTGAACACTGAAGCTTTCTTT.

The chain carries TRBV19 and TRBJ2-5; no reliable D call. V shed 3 bases and J shed 5 bases, with 10 bases lying between them. The CDR3 is 13 residues long. CDR1 and CDR2 (germline): LNHDA, SQIVND (reference sequence). CDR3 residues: CASSIVPRETQYF. DNA for the CDR3: TGTGCCAGTAGTATTGTTCCGCGGGAGACCCAGTACTTC.

The V gene is TRBV6-5, the J gene TRBJ2-1, with TRBD2 matching over 7 bases. This CDR3 region has 15 residues. V shed 2 bases and J 2 bases; nucleotides not matched to a gene: 3. In germline, CDR1 is MNHEY, CDR2 SVGAGI. The CDR3 region has the DNA TGTGCCAGCAGTTACGACGGGAGGCCCTACAATGAGCAGTTCTTC. It translates to CASSYDGRPYNEQFF.

The V and J genes are TRBV6-4 and TRBJ2-5, with 9 bases fitting TRBD1. Unmatched junction bases numbered 2, after V lost 4 bases and J lost 2 bases. CDR1 and CDR2 (germline): MRHNA, SNTAGT. The CDR3 runs 14 residues. CDR3 sequence: CASSAGQGQETQYF. CDR3 coding DNA: TGTGCCAGCAGTGCCGGACAGGGGCAAGAGACCCAGTACTTC.

The chain combines TRBV7-9 with TRBJ1-1; 9 positions match TRBD1. Germline V gene lookup returns CDR1 SEHNR and CDR2 FQNEAQ (reference sequence). The V gene end was trimmed by 10 bases and the J gene end by 5 bases; junction bases not matched to a gene: 5. This CDR3 is built from 12 residues. This CDR3 reads CATDRGGTEAFF. CDR3 coding DNA: TGTGCCACTGACAGGGGGGGAACTGAAGCTTTCTTT.

The V call is TRBV4-1, the J call TRBJ2-3; no definite D call. Germline V lookup: CDR1 MGHRA, CDR2 YSYEKL. CDR3 length equals 16 residues. Deletions cut 1 base from V and 1 base from J, with 12 bases between. The CDR3 DNA reads TGCGCCAGCAGCCAAGCCGGCGGAGACCGCACAGATACGCAGTATTTT. It is translated as CASSQAGGDRTDTQYF.

This chain joins TRBV7-8 and TRBJ2-7, with 10 bases matching TRBD2. CDR3 size: 15 residues. Germline-derived CDR1 and CDR2 are SGHVS and FQNEAQ. V shed 3 bases, J shed 5 bases, and the junction held 7 bases outside the gene matches. CDR3 nucleotide sequence: TGTGCCAGCAGCTTTTCTAGCGGGAGTCAAAACGAGCAGTACTTC. Translation: CASSFSSGSQNEQYF.

The rearrangement joins TRBV6-5 to TRBJ2-5; 7 nucleotides agree with TRBD1. TRBJ2-7 explains the end of the DNA better; the J call may be wrong. The length of the CDR3 is 15 residues. Germline CDR1 MNHEY, CDR2 SVGAGI. This CDR3 reads CASSPQGVNSYEQYF. The CDR3 DNA reads as TGTGCCAGCAGCCCGCAGGGGGTGAACTCCTACGAGCAGTACTTC.

The chain combines TRBV13 with TRBJ1-4; 8 nucleotides agree with TRBD1. V lost 4 bases and J lost 8; bases outside the gene matches: 6. This CDR3 region has 14 residues. Germline V CDR1 and CDR2: PRHDT, FYEKMQ (reference sequence). The CDR3 sequence is CASSSQGAWEKLFF. The DNA of the CDR3 is TGTGCCAGCAGCTCCCAGGGGGCGTGGGAAAAACTGTTTTTT.

This chain connects TRBV30 to TRBJ2-2; 12 nucleotides line up with TRBD2. The CDR3 spans 23 residues. Germline CDR1 is GTSNPN and CDR2 is SVGIG (reference sequence). With V trimmed by 3 bases and J by 5 bases, 28 bases remained unmatched. The chain's CDR3 is CAWRYITGSGLAGSFPLTGELFF. DNA for the CDR3: TGTGCCTGGAGGTATATCACCGGCTCGGGACTAGCGGGCTCGTTCCCACTAACCGGGGAGCTGTTTTTT.

The gene calls are TRBV18 and TRBJ2-3; D possibly corresponds to TRBD2 (6 bases). V lost 3 bases to trimming and J lost 2 bases, with 15 bases between them. The CDR3 contains 16 residues. The germline gives CDR1 KGHSH, CDR2 LQKENI. The CDR3 reads CASSPREGTDTDTQYF. CDR3 nucleotide sequence: TGTGCCAGCTCACCGCGAGAGGGGACTGACACAGATACGCAGTATTTT.

The chain links TRBV7-9 to TRBJ2-1, with 10 bases identical to TRBD2. Germline values: CDR1 SEHNR, CDR2 FQNEAQ (reference sequence). V trimming: 5 bases; J trimming: 8 bases; junction bases outside the gene matches: 12. The CDR3 consists of 16 residues. The CDR3 sequence: CASSQSGTSVSHEQFF. As DNA, the CDR3 is TGTGCCAGCAGCCAATCCGGGACTAGCGTCTCCCATGAGCAGTTCTTC.

About this clone: Given a much more abundant clone one base away, this may be a read error. Additional DNA sequences in this sample encode the identical CDR3. V usage is TRBV6-4 and J usage is TRBJ2-1; 9 bases align to TRBD2. The ends lost 0 bases at V and 3 bases at J; junction bases unmatched: 0. The CDR3 covers 15 residues. CDR1 is MRHNA and CDR2 is SNTAGT in the germline V gene. CDR3: CASSDSSGSYNEQFF. The CDR3 bases are TGTGCCAGCAGTGACTCTAGCGGGAGCTACAATGAGCAGTTCTTC.

The rearrangement joins TRBV9 to TRBJ1-2, with 10 nucleotides matching TRBD1. The V segment lost 3 bases and the J segment 7 bases; nucleotides outside the gene matches: 3. This CDR3 has 13 residues. Germline CDR1 and CDR2: SGDLS and YYNGEE. CDR3 protein: CASSDRDRGGYTF. The CDR3 coding sequence is TGTGCCAGCAGCGACCGGGACAGGGGTGGCTACACCTTC.

V usage is TRBV7-3 and J usage is TRBJ2-5, with 10 bases matching TRBD1. J gave up 1 base and V 5 bases, and 16 bases lay outside the gene matches. The germline V gene encodes CDR1 SGHTA and CDR2 FQGTGA. The CDR3 sequence is 19 residues long. The CDR3 is CASSPPPRADRGPQETQYF. Here the CDR3 DNA reads TGTGCCAGCAGCCCCCCCCCTCGAGCCGACAGGGGGCCCCAAGAGACCCAGTACTTC.

V usage is TRBV7-8 and J usage is TRBJ2-3; 7 bases are a match to TRBD1. The CDR3 extends over 14 amino acids. With V trimmed by 2 bases and J by 6 bases, 5 bases remained unmatched. CDR1 is SGHVS and CDR2 is FQNEAQ in the germline V gene. CDR3 coding DNA: TGTGCCAGCAGCTTAACAGGGGTTAGGGATACGCAGTATTTT. This sequence encodes CASSLTGVRDTQYF.

The chain couples TRBV6-4 to TRBJ1-5; TRBD1 is a possible D gene (5 bases). Trimming removed 6 bases at V and 1 base at J, with 10 bases between. The CDR3 loop spans 14 amino acids. From germline, CDR1 is MRHNA and CDR2 SNTAGT. CDR3 nucleotides: TGTGCCAGCAGCTGGGGGGGGAGCAATCAGCCCCAGCATTTT. It specifies CASSWGGSNQPQHF.

The CDR3 loop is CASSLAEAPTLYEQYF. CDR3 in DNA: TGTGCCAGCAGCTTGGCCGAGGCCCCAACCCTCTACGAGCAGTACTTC. The chain uses TRBV5-8 and TRBJ2-7; D call uncertain. Between the trimmed V and J ends, which lost 0 bases and 3 bases, there was a span of 16 bases. The CDR3 consists of 16 residues. CDR1 SGHTS and CDR2 YDEGEE come from the germline V gene.

The chain links TRBV5-1 to TRBJ2-1, with D perhaps TRBD2 (6 bases). The V gene lost 4 bases and the J gene lost 8 bases, with 19 bases spanning the gap. CDR1 is SGHRS, CDR2 YFSETQ, per germline. This CDR3 region has 15 residues. The CDR3 coding sequence is TGCGCCAGCAGCCAGGGACTCGCGGAGTACGATGAGCAGTTCTTC. Translating it yields CASSQGLAEYDEQFF.

The chain employs TRBV19 and TRBJ1-4; the D gene is possibly TRBD1 (5 bases). Germline values: CDR1 LNHDA, CDR2 SQIVND (reference sequence). The ends were cut back, 0 bases at V and 14 bases at J, with 19 bases in the middle. This CDR3 region has 15 residues. The CDR3 DNA follows: TGTGCCAGTAGTATAGATTCCCCCCCCCAGAAGGGGCTGTTTTTT. It is translated as CASSIDSPPQKGLFF.